Following are 24 T cell receptor beta chains from one sample sequenced in a study of beta chain features in type 1 diabetes. The sequenced template was cDNA made from the entire isolated RNA. The assay was immunoSEQ multiplex PCR, and TCRdb's table has in-frame clones only and misses some. The sample shows approximately 170,000 clones, less than 9.5% of them seen only once. The sequencing input was central memory CD4+ T cells from blood. All receptors come from a woman aged 18-29 years in good health.

The chain has TRBV29-1 and TRBJ2-3; tentatively, D is TRBD2 (6 bases). Trimming removed 8 bases from V and 0 bases from J, with 9 bases in between. Germline CDR1 reads SQVTM; CDR2 reads ANQGSEA. The CDR3 is 12 residues long. The CDR3 reads CSYGGSTDTQYF. The CDR3 DNA follows: TGCAGCTACGGGGGAAGCACAGATACGCAGTATTTT.

This clone came up a few times. The J gene is TRBJ2-2, the V gene TRBV5-1; D might be TRBD1 (5 bases). V was clipped by 4 bases and J by 4 bases, with 11 bases between them. The CDR3 contains 14 residues. Germline V gives CDR1 SGHRS, CDR2 YFSETQ. The CDR3 DNA reads TGCGCCAGCAGCCCCCAGGGTGGCACCGGGGAGCTGTTTTTT. This codes for CASSPQGGTGELFF.

This clone appeared a few times. The chain has TRBV4-3 and TRBJ1-1, with D perhaps TRBD1 (6 bases). The V gene's germline CDR1 is LGHNA and CDR2 YSLEER. The CDR3 runs 14 residues. The ends were cut back, 2 bases at V and 4 bases at J, with 11 bases in the middle. CDR3 in amino acids: CASSQQGTGTEAFF. CDR3 nucleotide sequence: TGCGCCAGCAGCCAACAGGGGACGGGCACTGAAGCTTTCTTT.

The table lists this clone with a few counts. Its ends do not fully match the called genes, so a read error is possible. This chain links TRBV7-9 with TRBJ2-5, with D uncertain. This CDR3 has 14 residues. The germline V gene encodes CDR1 SEHNR and CDR2 FQNEAQ (reference sequence). CDR3 nucleotides: TGTGCCAGCAGCACTTCTAGACCCCAAGGGACCCAGTACTTC. Translated: CASSTSRPQGTQYF.

J is TRBJ2-7 and V is TRBV2; 8 bases are shared with TRBD2. Germline V gives CDR1 SNHLY, CDR2 FYNNEI. The CDR3 contains 12 residues. V shed 1 base, J shed 7 bases, and the junction held 0 bases outside the gene matches. The CDR3 sequence is CASSEGGREQYF. The CDR3, as DNA: TGTGCCAGCAGTGAAGGCGGGAGGGAGCAGTACTTC.

In this sample, this clone turned up a few times. The chain carries TRBV19 and TRBJ1-1; the match to TRBD1 covers 7 bases. Germline V CDR1 and CDR2: LNHDA, SQIVND (reference sequence). Trimming took 6 bases from V and 0 from J; bases not matched to a gene: 7. CDR3 length equals 15 residues. The CDR3 bases are TGTGCCAGTAGGCATCTTACAGGGGTGAACACTGAAGCTTTCTTT. It translates to CASRHLTGVNTEAFF.

This clone showed up just a few times. V usage is TRBV5-1 and J usage is TRBJ1-4; 10 nucleotides line up with TRBD1. The CDR3 is made up of 16 amino acids. With 2 bases clipped from V and 8 bases from J, the junction kept 9 bases outside the gene matches. Germline CDR1 SGHRS, CDR2 YFSETQ. This CDR3 reads CASSFQPGTGDEKLFF. DNA for the CDR3: TGCGCCAGCAGCTTTCAGCCCGGGACAGGGGACGAAAAACTGTTTTTT.

This clone was detected a few times. The chain recombines TRBV5-1 with TRBJ2-5, with 12 bases matching TRBD2. Germline values: CDR1 SGHRS, CDR2 YFSETQ. V dropped 0 bases and J dropped 2; count of bases not matched to a gene: 5. The CDR3 has 17 residues. CDR3 bases: TGCGCCAGCAGCTTGGGACTAGCGGGGGCTGGTCAAGAGACCCAGTACTTC. Residues: CASSLGLAGAGQETQYF.

This clone occurred a few times. This chain uses TRBV4-1 with TRBJ1-1, with D perhaps TRBD1 (5 bases). Germline CDR1 MGHRA, CDR2 YSYEKL. The CDR3 consists of 17 residues. V lost 8 bases to trimming and J lost 1 base, with 23 bases between them. CDR3 in DNA: TGCGCCAGCCGACCAAGTGAAGTTGGGCAGGGGAACACTGAAGCTTTCTTT. Amino acids: CASRPSEVGQGNTEAFF.

A few counts support this clone. This rearrangement joins TRBV7-3 to TRBJ2-6, with 9 bases identical to TRBD1. The CDR3 consists of 16 residues. Trimming cost V 5 bases and J 2 bases; bases outside gene matches: 4. CDR1 and CDR2 from the germline V gene are SGHTA and FQGTGA. The CDR3 here is CASSARQGAGANVLTF. In nucleotides, the CDR3 is TGTGCCAGCAGCGCCAGACAGGGGGCTGGGGCCAACGTCCTGACTTTC.

This clone was detected a few times. The chain combines TRBV6-1 with TRBJ1-1; 10 nucleotides agree with TRBD1. Germline CDR1 reads MNHNS; CDR2 reads SASEGT. CDR3 length: 14 residues. Trimming at V came to 8 bases and at J to 1 base, leaving 4 bases not matched to a gene. The CDR3 loop is CASSRDRGNTEAFF. CDR3 nucleotide sequence: TGTGCCAGCTCCCGGGACAGGGGGAACACTGAAGCTTTCTTT.

In this sample, this clone turned up a few times. The chain links TRBV7-9 to TRBJ1-5; the D is unclear. The CDR3 extends over 13 amino acids. Germline CDR1 and CDR2: SEHNR and FQNEAQ (reference sequence). The V end was cut by 3 bases, the J end by 5 bases, with 8 bases between. The CDR3 DNA reads as TGTGCCAGCAGCTTGTCCGGGGATCAGCCCCAGCATTTT. It encodes CASSLSGDQPQHF.

The chain recombines TRBV28 with TRBJ1-1, with 9 bases lining up with TRBD1. Germline assignment: CDR1 MDHEN and CDR2 SYDVKM. The CDR3 has 14 amino acids. The V gene end was trimmed by 6 bases and the J gene end by 2 bases; junction bases not matched to a gene: 4. The CDR3 DNA follows: TGTGCCAGCAGAACAGGGGGCCGAAACACTGAAGCTTTCTTT. It specifies CASRTGGRNTEAFF.

This chain uses TRBV4-2 with TRBJ2-5; D may be TRBD2 (5 bases). Germline V CDR1 and CDR2: LGHNA, YNFKEQ. Trimming pared 4 bases from V and 1 base from J, leaving 13 bases between. This CDR3 is 15 amino acids long. The CDR3 sequence: CASSRVMGVQETQYF. The DNA of the CDR3 is TGTGCCAGCAGCCGCGTGATGGGAGTCCAAGAGACCCAGTACTTC.

In this sample, this clone turned up a few times. The chain is built from TRBV11-3 and TRBJ2-3; 7 bases match TRBD2. V shed 6 bases, J shed 3 bases, and the junction held 6 bases outside the gene matches. The CDR3 is 14 amino acids. The germline V gene encodes CDR1 SGHNT and CDR2 YENEEA. The CDR3 reads CASSLSGATDTQYF. In DNA form, the CDR3 reads TGTGCCAGCAGTCTAAGCGGGGCAACAGATACGCAGTATTTT. Drawing the rest from reference TRBV11-3 and TRBJ2-3, the complete variable domain is EAGVVQSPRYKIIEKKQPVAFWCNPISGHNTLYWYLQNLGQGPELLIRYENEEAVDDSQLPKDRFSAERLKGVDSTLKIQPAELGDSAVYLCASSLSGATDTQYFGPGTRLTVL.

J is TRBJ2-3 and V is TRBV4-2; 8 positions agree with TRBD2. Per the germline V gene, CDR1 is LGHNA and CDR2 is YNFKEQ. The CDR3 sequence is 15 residues long. V gave up 1 base and J gave up 11 bases; unmatched junction bases: 11. This chain's CDR3 is CASSQGGLDRLGQYF. The CDR3, as DNA: TGTGCCAGCAGCCAAGGGGGACTAGATCGCCTCGGGCAGTATTTT.

The rearrangement joins TRBV9 to TRBJ2-3, with D unresolved. CDR1 is SGDLS and CDR2 is YYNGEE in the germline V gene. This CDR3 contains 13 residues. Trimming removed 0 bases from V and 5 bases from J, with 7 bases in between. CDR3 sequence: CASSVATGDTQYF. For the CDR3, the DNA is TGTGCCAGCAGCGTAGCTACGGGAGATACGCAGTATTTT. Drawing the rest from reference TRBV9 and TRBJ2-3, the complete variable domain is DSGVTQTPKHLITATGQRVTLRCSPRSGDLSVYWYQQSLDQGLQFLIQYYNGEERAKGNILERFSAQQFPDLHSELNLSSLELGDSALYFCASSVATGDTQYFGPGTRLTVL.

This clone was counted only a few times. The chain joins TRBV9 to TRBJ1-2; D uncertain. The CDR3 is made up of 13 amino acids. Trimming shortened V by 0 bases and J by 4 bases, and 7 bases separated the two germline ends. Germline loops: CDR1 SGDLS, CDR2 YYNGEE. The CDR3 reads CASSVAGTYGYTF. The CDR3 region has the DNA TGTGCCAGCAGCGTAGCAGGAACCTATGGCTACACCTTC.

The CDR3 spells CASSLELAGGTEQFF. For the CDR3, the DNA is TGCGCCAGCAGCTTGGAACTAGCGGGGGGGACTGAGCAGTTCTTC. The chain joins TRBV5-1 to TRBJ2-1, with 13 bases fitting TRBD2. Germline V gene lookup returns CDR1 SGHRS and CDR2 YFSETQ. Unmatched junction bases numbered 3, after V lost 0 bases and J lost 9 bases. There are 15 residues in the CDR3.

The sample holds a few counts of this clone. The V gene is TRBV11-3, the J gene TRBJ2-7; perhaps TRBD2 as D (6 bases). Germline CDR1 and CDR2: SGHNT and YENEEA. Between the trimmed V and J ends, which lost 0 bases and 6 bases, there was a span of 9 bases. CDR3 length: 13 residues. The CDR3 region is CASSLEASAEQYF. For the CDR3, the DNA is TGTGCCAGCAGCTTAGAGGCTAGCGCCGAGCAGTACTTC.

This clone was found a few times. The V and J genes are TRBV4-1 and TRBJ1-2, with D uncertain. CDR1 and CDR2 (germline): MGHRA, YSYEKL. Trimming removed 4 bases at V and 2 bases at J, with 11 bases between. The CDR3 totals 14 residues. CDR3 bases: TGCGCCAGCAGCCCGGCGACTCCAAACTATGGCTACACCTTC. Its translation: CASSPATPNYGYTF.

Only a few counts were recorded for this clone. The V and J genes are TRBV29-1 and TRBJ2-3; D perhaps matches TRBD1 (5 bases). Germline CDR1 and CDR2: SQVTM and ANQGSEA. CDR3 length equals 13 residues. The V gene lost 6 bases and the J gene lost 0 bases, with 10 bases spanning the gap. CDR3 nucleotides: TGCAGCGTCGCAGACAGAAGCACAGATACGCAGTATTTT. Its translation: CSVADRSTDTQYF.

This chain uses TRBV7-2 with TRBJ2-1; D ambiguous. The germline V gene encodes CDR1 SGHTA and CDR2 FQGNSA. Trimming shortened V by 4 bases and J by 10 bases, and 11 bases separated the two germline ends. The CDR3 is made up of 12 amino acids. The CDR3 DNA reads TGTGCCAGCAGCTCCGACATCACGGAGCAGTTCTTC. Translating it yields CASSSDITEQFF.

The V and J genes are TRBV13 and TRBJ2-7; 8 bases map to TRBD1. There are 13 residues in the CDR3. Trimming took 3 bases from V and 4 from J; bases not matched to a gene: 2. Germline V lookup: CDR1 PRHDT, CDR2 FYEKMQ (reference sequence). The CDR3 DNA is TGTGCCAGCAGCTTGGACAGGGATTACGAGCAGTACTTC. This translates into CASSLDRDYEQYF.